The rows below give T cell receptor beta chains drawn from one sample of a study of blood T cell repertoires in COVID-19. Data came from immunoSEQ multiplex PCR; TCRdb stores just in-frame clones and leaves some out. This repertoire shows about 150,000 clones, approximately 80% found once; its top ten account for approximately 13%. Sequencing used peripheral blood. Receptors were obtained from a man in his fifties or sixties with active or convalescent COVID-19. Both conserved end residues are part of each CDR3. Fields, in order: J gene, D gene, clone size, V gene, CDR3 protein, CDR3 DNA. D genes are given only for firm matches. Part of the rows lack a size; the others show once, few, many or a class for expanded clones.

>TRBJ2-7|TRBD1|-|TRBV6-5
CASSLFRQGKKEQYF
TGTGCCAGCAGCCTTTTTAGACAGGGGAAGAAAGAGCAGTACTTC
>TRBJ2-7|-|-|TRBV20-1
CSASSGYEQYF
TGCAGTGCTAGCTCCGGCTACGAGCAGTACTTC
>TRBJ2-5|TRBD2|-|TRBV19
CASTPTTSRETQYF
TGTGCCAGTACCCCGACGACTAGCCGGGAGACCCAGTACTTC
>TRBJ1-4|-|few|TRBV10-3
CAIRGRANEKLFF
TGTGCCATCAGGGGCAGGGCTAATGAAAAACTGTTTTTT
>TRBJ2-3|TRBD1|-|TRBV10-1
CASMRQGALDTQYF
TGCGCCAGCATGAGGCAGGGGGCGTTGGATACGCAGTATTTT
>TRBJ2-7|TRBD1|-|TRBV15
CATSRGTGATKQYF
TGTGCCACCAGCAGAGGGACAGGCGCTACGAAGCAGTACTTC
>TRBJ1-5|-|few|TRBV7-2
CASSLSFQEPQHF
TGTGCCAGCAGCTTAAGCTTTCAGGAGCCCCAGCATTTT
>TRBJ2-7|TRBD2|many|TRBV6-1
CASSEGTSGSYEQYF
TGTGCCAGCAGTGAGGGGACTAGCGGATCCTACGAGCAGTACTTC
>TRBJ1-1|-|-|TRBV6-2/TRBV6-3
CASSRGYSEAFF
TGTGCCAGCAGCAGGGGATACTCGGAAGCTTTCTTT
>TRBJ2-1|TRBD1|-|TRBV7-2
CASSYSGTGGVQFF
TGTGCCAGCAGCTACTCAGGGACAGGGGGTGTCCAGTTCTTC
>TRBJ2-7|TRBD2|-|TRBV27
CASSIHGLAGGYEQYF
TGTGCCAGCAGCATCCACGGGCTAGCGGGAGGTTACGAGCAGTACTTC
>TRBJ2-1|-|-|TRBV7-6
CASSFDGTPSNEQFF
TGTGCCAGCAGCTTCGACGGGACTCCGAGCAATGAGCAGTTCTTC
>TRBJ2-7|TRBD1|-|TRBV6-2/TRBV6-3
CASSTDRGYEQYF
TGTGCCAGCAGCACAGACAGGGGCTACGAGCAGTACTTC
>TRBJ2-3|-|-|TRBV6-5
CASRGGFYITDTQYF
TGTGCCAGCAGGGGAGGATTCTATATCACAGATACGCAGTATTTT
>TRBJ2-5|TRBD1|-|TRBV3-1/TRBV3-2
CASSHRGRTQYF
TGTGCCAGCAGCCACAGGGGGAGGACCCAGTACTTC
>TRBJ2-7|-|-|TRBV9
CASSVGGEQYF
TGTGCCAGCAGCGTAGGCGGCGAGCAGTACTTC
>TRBJ1-5|TRBD1|-|TRBV20-1
CSASFPGQGVQPQHF
TGCAGTGCTAGTTTCCCCGGACAGGGCGTGCAGCCCCAGCATTTT
>TRBJ1-3|-|-|TRBV6-6
CASSSPGGGNTIYF
TGTGCCAGCAGTAGCCCTGGAGGGGGAAACACCATATATTTT
>TRBJ1-4|TRBD1|-|TRBV7-2
CASSFNRGRNEKLFF
TGTGCCAGCAGCTTCAACAGGGGGCGGAATGAAAAACTGTTTTTT
>TRBJ2-7|TRBD2|-|TRBV19
CASSIRGLALAEHYEQYF
TGTGCCAGTAGTATTCGGGGACTAGCTTTGGCCGAACACTACGAGCAGTACTTC
>TRBJ2-3|TRBD2|-|TRBV6-5
CASSYGTSAGDTQYF
TGTGCCAGCAGTTACGGGACTAGCGCAGGAGATACGCAGTATTTT
>TRBJ1-6|-|once|TRBV27
CASSPERTAHNSPLHF
TGTGCCAGCAGTCCGGAAAGGACAGCCCATAATTCACCCCTCCACTTT
>TRBJ1-2|TRBD1|-|TRBV7-2
CASSRGQELYGYTF
TGTGCCAGCAGCCGGGGACAGGAGCTCTATGGCTACACCTTC
>TRBJ2-7|TRBD2|-|TRBV6-2/TRBV6-3
CASSSPGLAGFYEQYF
TGTGCCAGCAGTTCCCCAGGGCTAGCGGGATTTTACGAGCAGTACTTC
>TRBJ2-3|TRBD1|once|TRBV7-9
CASSRWTGGADTQYF
TGTGCCAGCAGCCGCTGGACAGGGGGCGCAGATACGCAGTATTTT
>TRBJ2-7|-|-|TRBV7-3
CASAQGQGSMKQYF
TGTGCCAGCGCCCAGGGGCAGGGGAGTATGAAGCAGTACTTC
>TRBJ2-2|TRBD2|-|TRBV5-6
CASSLELAGDTGELFF
TGTGCCAGCAGCTTGGAGCTAGCGGGAGACACCGGGGAGCTGTTTTTT
>TRBJ2-5|TRBD2|-|TRBV18
CASSPLLGLGTQETQYF
TGTGCCAGCTCACCACTTCTTGGACTAGGGACCCAAGAGACCCAGTACTTC